A selection of T cell receptor beta chains follows, all from one sample in a study of T cell responses to AZD1222 COVID-19 vaccine. Data came from immunoSEQ multiplex PCR; TCRdb stores just in-frame clones and leaves some out. This sample has 130,000 or so clones, with roughly 93% found just once. The sequences come from peripheral blood, collected on day 0 of AZD1222 vaccination. The receptor set was obtained from an adult in good health. Each CDR3 is given without its conserved first and last residue. Each record gives: V gene, CDR3 protein.

>TRBV28
ASSLRSSRQGAGTEAF
>TRBV6-6
ASGGQYEQY
>TRBV20-1
SASQGGANQETQY
>TRBV28
ASSLTESNQPQH
>TRBV7-8
ASSPPVRLSEGYT
>TRBV3-1/TRBV3-2
ASSQLAGVSEQY
>TRBV7-9
ASSQRTSGNTGELF
>TRBV27
ASSLGNSPLH
>TRBV28
ASSFTGPYEQY
>TRBV20-1
SASPSSRYGYT
>TRBV28
ASSPGGIRDSPLH
>TRBV4-3
ASSRGLAGEGDEQF
>TRBV27
ASSTGTSGGYNEQF
>TRBV7-9
ASSMTGGRGRTEAF
>TRBV19
ASRGTGSYNEQF
>TRBV28
ASSLPLDREEETQY
>TRBV9
ASSVELGGEAF
>TRBV28
ASSFGGPFNEQF
>TRBV27
ASSRQGTINEQF
>TRBV7-2
ASSFELAGGPSGELF
>TRBV5-1
ASSETGDSAGNTIY
>TRBV19
ASSKGLDNEQF
>TRBV28
ASRPTGGSGEQY
>TRBV7-3
ASSSPRGSGANVLT
>TRBV5-1
ASREGTRYGYT
>TRBV28
ASTTSRTGGPGSYNEQF
>TRBV30
AWDRGQGNTIY
>TRBV10-1
ASWGGEGQGTHEQY
>TRBV27
ASSLSLRGRSSYNEQF
>TRBV7-9
ASSSTGGSVAF
>TRBV9
ASSVSGRGGDEQF
>TRBV4-3
ASSPHSRGGEQY
>TRBV3-1/TRBV3-2
ASSQPLAGGYYEQF
>TRBV18
ASSPQTNQPQH
>TRBV13
ASSLRTMNTEAF
>TRBV6-4
ASSKSRSSGYNEQF
>TRBV2
ASSKSLAGGYNEQF
>TRBV28
ASSWGSNQPQH
>TRBV21-1
ATKHSTDTQY
>TRBV5-8
ASSLYGPRTEAF
>TRBV9
ASSVGLGEHEQY
>TRBV10-3
AISDLDSHRAF
>TRBV24-1
ATSDPGQGAGELF
>TRBV7-2
ASSSNSGLGEKLF
>TRBV27
ASMGSGYNEQF
>TRBV7-8
ASSLSGYEQY
>TRBV5-1
ASSFHQATRGGANVLT